Sequencing of this TCR beta chain was carried out in a study of OX40 agonist ivuxolimab in advanced cancers. At the level of the study: With ivuxolimab, an agonistic anti-OX40 (CD134) antibody, patients were treated.

This CDR3 region has 17 residues. With 1 base removed from V and 4 bases from J, the gap between germline ends came to 16 bases. Germline V lookup: CDR1 SGHTA, CDR2 FQGNSA. Using immunoSEQ multiplex PCR, the repertoire was profiled, and TCRdb retains in-frame clones only, with some absent. The sample lists 68,000 or so clones; 80% to 95% were seen once. The TCR comes from an adult with an advanced solid tumor such as melanoma, head and neck, liver or kidney cancer. The specimen comprised CD4+ or CD8+ T cells sorted from blood, sampled in a trial of the OX40 agonist ivuxolimab. The rearrangement joins TRBV7-2 to TRBJ2-2; perhaps TRBD2 as D (7 bases). The CDR3 nucleotides are TGTGCCAGCAGCTTAGATCGCGGGGGCCTGCCCACCGGGGAGCTGTTTTTT. Protein sequence: CASSLDRGGLPTGELFF.